Listed here are 15 T cell receptor beta chains from one sample, sequenced in a study of OX40 agonist ivuxolimab in advanced cancers. The library was produced with the immunoSEQ multiplex PCR assay. TCRdb mirrors the immuneACCESS table, restricted to in-frame sequences. Some clones are absent from its copies; in checked studies, under half trace to an unresolved V gene, and the reason for the others is unknown. This sample lists under 45,000 clones; about 70% were detected once. The top ten hold around 20% of the sample. This material consisted of CD4+ or CD8+ T cells sorted from blood, taken in a trial of the OX40 agonist ivuxolimab. Receptors originate from an adult with an advanced solid tumor such as melanoma, head and neck, liver or kidney cancer.

This chain uses TRBV29-1 with TRBJ1-2; a possible D gene is TRBD1 (5 bases). CDR1 is SQVTM and CDR2 is ANQGSEA in the germline V gene. With 0 bases removed from V and 8 bases from J, the gap between germline ends came to 10 bases. This CDR3 comprises 12 residues. CDR3: CSVEDFRTGYTF. The CDR3 region has the DNA TGCAGCGTTGAAGACTTCCGGACAGGCTACACCTTC.

The chain links TRBV5-7 to TRBJ1-4; tentative D call: TRBD1 (6 bases). TRBV5-7 has ORF status, its function being uncertain. The V gene lost 5 bases and the J gene lost 1 base, with 18 bases spanning the gap. This CDR3 spans 17 amino acids. The CDR3 protein is CASRTRERDITNEKLFF. The DNA of the CDR3 is TGTGCCAGCAGAACCCGGGAGCGGGACATAACTAATGAAAAACTGTTTTTT.

The chain joins TRBV27 to TRBJ1-1; the match to TRBD1 covers 8 bases. The germline V gene has CDR1 MNHEY and CDR2 SMNVEV (reference sequence). The CDR3 consists of 17 residues. V shed 6 bases, J shed 1 base, and the junction held 13 bases outside the gene matches. The CDR3 here is CASSPMGTRGRNTEAFF. DNA for the CDR3: TGTGCCAGCAGCCCTATGGGAACCAGGGGGCGGAACACTGAAGCTTTCTTT.

This clone was seen only once. This chain connects TRBV7-9 to TRBJ2-1; either TRBD1 or TRBD2 may supply D (6 bases each). The CDR3 extends over 15 amino acids. In germline, CDR1 is SEHNR, CDR2 FQNEAQ (reference sequence). Trimming removed 7 bases from V and 10 bases from J, with 23 bases in between. CDR3 nucleotide sequence: TGTGCCAGCACCTCCCGAGAGGGGGGAAGGTACGAGCAGTTCTTC. It codes for CASTSREGGRYEQFF.

The V call is TRBV29-1, the J call TRBJ1-3; unclear D gene. The CDR3 sequence is 15 residues long. Germline CDR1 SQVTM, CDR2 ANQGSEA. As DNA, the CDR3 is TGCAGTGACCAGGTGGACGGCCACTCTGGAAACACCATATATTTT. Amino acid sequence: CSDQVDGHSGNTIYF.

This clone has only a few counts. The rearrangement uses TRBV27 and TRBJ1-6, with unresolved D. Germline V gene data show CDR1 as MNHEY and CDR2 as SMNVEV (reference sequence). The length of the CDR3 is 12 residues. The germline V and J ends were trimmed by 5 bases and 15 bases, with 14 bases remaining between them. The CDR3 coding sequence is TGTGCCAGCAGTAACAGTATCAGAGACCTCCACTTT. Residues: CASSNSIRDLHF.

This chain links TRBV5-1 with TRBJ2-6; no clear D gene. The V end was cut by 3 bases, the J end by 0 bases, with 7 bases between. Germline V gene sequence: CDR1 SGHRS, CDR2 YFSETQ. CDR3 length: 15 amino acids. The CDR3 here is CASSSDSSGANVLTF. For the CDR3, the DNA is TGCGCCAGCAGCTCAGACTCCTCTGGGGCCAACGTCCTGACTTTC.

The V call is TRBV27, the J call TRBJ2-3; D gene unclear. The CDR3 is made up of 13 amino acids. Germline assignment: CDR1 MNHEY and CDR2 SMNVEV (reference sequence). Trimming took off 2 bases at V and 3 bases at J, with 6 bases between the two ends. The CDR3 loop reads CASSLAGTDTQYF. The CDR3 DNA follows: TGTGCCAGCAGTTTAGCCGGGACAGATACGCAGTATTTT.

The J gene is TRBJ1-1, the V gene TRBV10-3; 8 bases are a match to TRBD1. With V trimmed by 8 bases and J by 1 base, 3 bases remained unmatched. The CDR3 loop spans 13 amino acids. Germline CDR1 reads ENHRY; CDR2 reads SYGVKD. This CDR3 is CAIRTGGNTEAFF. CDR3 nucleotide sequence: TGTGCCATCCGAACAGGGGGGAACACTGAAGCTTTCTTT.

The chain employs TRBV7-6 and TRBJ2-4; 9 bases map to TRBD2. After removal of 0 bases from V and 9 bases from J, the junction contained 6 bases not matched to a gene. Germline assignment: CDR1 SGHVS and CDR2 FNYEAQ. CDR3 length: 15 residues. The CDR3 spells CASSLASGGVGIQYF. The CDR3 DNA follows: TGTGCCAGCAGCTTAGCTAGCGGGGGTGTCGGCATTCAGTACTTC.

This chain uses TRBV11-2 with TRBJ2-5; the D gene is possibly TRBD1 (6 bases). The end of the DNA aligns better with TRBJ2-7, so the J call may be wrong. CDR1 is SGHAT and CDR2 is FQNNGV in the germline V gene. The CDR3 has 15 amino acids. CDR3: CASSFQQGIKYEQYF. CDR3 nucleotides: TGTGCCAGCAGCTTCCAACAGGGAATCAAGTACGAGCAGTACTTC.

The chain carries TRBV5-1 and TRBJ1-1; D gene ambiguous. From germline, CDR1 is SGHRS and CDR2 YFSETQ. V was cut by 4 bases and J by 7 bases, with 17 bases left in between. CDR3 size: 14 residues. The DNA of the CDR3 is TGCGCCAGCAGCGTTGGACGGGCATTGGGTGAAGCTTTCTTT. This codes for CASSVGRALGEAFF.

This chain joins TRBV29-1 and TRBJ1-2, with D uncertain. CDR3 length: 14 amino acids. Looked up from germline, CDR1 is SQVTM and CDR2 is ANQGSEA. Trimming took off 3 bases at V and 8 bases at J, with 19 bases between the two ends. The CDR3 sequence is CSVDQVARGGGYTF. CDR3 coding DNA: TGCAGCGTTGATCAAGTGGCCCGGGGTGGGGGCTACACCTTC.

V usage is TRBV10-3 and J usage is TRBJ2-3; 8 positions match TRBD2. The CDR3 contains 14 residues. Trimming removed 6 bases from V and 4 bases from J; junction bases left unmatched: 6. The V gene's germline CDR1 is ENHRY and CDR2 SYGVKD. The CDR3 protein is CAISGLARADTQYF. For the CDR3, the DNA is TGTGCCATCAGCGGACTAGCTAGGGCAGATACGCAGTATTTT.

The chain recombines TRBV10-3 with TRBJ1-2, with D perhaps matching TRBD1 (6 bases). From germline, CDR1 is ENHRY and CDR2 SYGVKD. Trimming left V 6 bases short and J 2 bases short, with 16 bases between. CDR3 length: 15 residues. The CDR3 bases are TGTGCCATCAGGGGACATTTAGGAATAAACTATGGCTACACCTTC. This translates into CAIRGHLGINYGYTF.